This TCR beta chain was documented in a study of blood T cell repertoires in COVID-19 (dated by TCRdb to about 2020). Some background on the complete study: Samples from collaborators originated in the United States, Italy and Spain and spanned both the acute and convalescent phases of COVID-19. Where available, HLA class I and class II types were taken from metadata supplied by the sample provider and were not determined by assay-based typing. Deeply sampled blood TCRbeta repertoires from subjects exposed to, actively infected with, or recovered from COVID-19 were included in the dataset. The repertoires were made available in a free public database intended to serve as a resource for research on the immune response to SARS-CoV-2. Samples came from the ongoing ImmuneRACE study (first 160 participants) plus 1,254 subjects from 6 global collaborators. Sample metadata almost always included a de-identified subject ID, COVID-19 status, age in years and sex. The prospective study material was composed of cDNA or gDNA derived from T cells, B-cell-depleted T cells, or PBMCs.

Whole blood was collected in K2EDTA tubes by collaborating institutions according to the institutions' own protocols. For TCRbeta analysis, collaborators shipped samples in one of three forms: frozen whole blood, isolated PBMCs, or DNA extracted from either of those sample types. The investigation overall reported the following: Clinical and demographic metadata were provided uncurated, with the amount varying by source and participant.

This clone was counted a single time. The antigen this receptor binds is unknown. The record has no base qualities; no much larger clone is one base away. Including the terminal cysteine and phenylalanine, the CDR3 comprises 13 residues. The kept DNA is CDR3 alone, 39 bases in frame from the first base. The V end loses 5 bases and the J end loses 4 bases, and a stretch of 7 bases separates them. CDR1 and CDR2, looked up from the germline V gene, are KGHDR and SFDVKD. TCRbeta CDR3 regions were amplified from genomic DNA by means of the immunoSEQ Assay, a bias-controlled multiplex PCR. In the authors' own workflow: The number of nucleated cells in each sample was estimated by amplification of reference gene primers within the assay. Sequence reads were collapsed and filtered to measure the absolute abundance of every unique TCRbeta CDR3 rearrangement. For each sample, productive Simpson clonality was calculated as the square root of Simpson's diversity index over productive rearrangements. Here the immuneACCESS table is served through TCRdb, limited to in-frame sequences with V and J called. Missing clones are a known gap in these copies; in checked studies unresolved V genes cover under half, and the rest lacks a known reason. Clonal size and the V and J genes are those of that table, whereas D and trimming came from the DNA. Recorded for this sample are 130,000 or so clones; over 60% of them occurred a single time. Clones ranked in the top ten supply approximately 2% of the sample.

The material sequenced was peripheral blood. The origin of this receptor is a woman in her seventies with acute or convalescent COVID-19. The rearrangement joined TRBV24-1 to TRBJ2-2, with no confident D gene call. The CDR3 loop reads CATSGLGTGELFF. The DNA is as follows: TGTGCCACCAGTGGACTGGGCACCGGGGAGCTGTTTTTT.